Below are 2 T cell receptor beta chains sequenced from a single sample in a study of type 1 and type 2 diabetes patients. The PCR template was genomic DNA. A primer set of 30 forward and 13 reverse primers amplified the CDR3. MiXCR, applied by TCRdb to the multiplex PCR reads, yields one record per CDR3 protein. Of 280,000 or so distinct CDR3 sequences listed, around 47% are singletons. The sample taken for sequencing was peripheral blood mononuclear cells (PBMCs). These receptors all come from a man between 18 and 35 years old with type 2 diabetes.

This clonotype appeared a few times. J is TRBJ2-2 and V is TRBV12-3 or TRBV12-4; D might be TRBD2 (6 bases). The length of the CDR3 is 12 residues. Trimming left V 6 bases short and J 6 bases short, with 8 bases between. This chain's CDR3 is CASRGRSGELFF. The CDR3 DNA is TGTGCCAGCAGAGGGAGGTCCGGGGAGCTGTTTTTT.

This chain joins TRBV29-1 and TRBJ2-7; D assignment may be TRBD1 or TRBD2 (5 bases each). The CDR3 has 12 amino acids. Trimming cost V 8 bases and J 2 bases, with 13 bases left between them. In germline, CDR1 is SQVTM, CDR2 ANQGSEA. The CDR3 DNA is TGCAGCCTAGACCAGGGACCCTACGAGCAGTACTTC. It is translated as CSLDQGPYEQYF.